The 32 T cell receptor beta chains listed next were all sequenced from one sample in a study of human T cells and chemical hapten exposure. The time point is: patch test 1, 2 weeks after DPC sensitization. Treatment specified: therapeutic diphenylcyclopropenone sensitization with weekly scalp DPC. TCRdb re-called the RACE reads through MiXCR, storing one row per CDR3 protein. The table includes roughly 120,000 distinct CDR3 sequences, roughly an eighth detected once. The source was whole blood, collected in connection with sensitization to the hapten diphenylcyclopropenone (DPC). The receptors shown here come from a man younger than 30 with alopecia areata. Some clones in this sample may be carry-over from other donors' samples.

Regarding this clonotype: Germline and junction disagree at one end, which may indicate a read error. This chain joins TRBV12-3 or TRBV12-4 and TRBJ2-5; the D gene is possibly TRBD2 (5 bases). The CDR3 sequence is 14 residues long. The CDR3 nucleotides are TGTGGCAGCAGCGATGCCGGGATACAAGAGACCCAGTACTTC. Translation: CGSSDAGIQETQYF.

This chain uses TRBV10-2 with TRBJ1-1; weak D call: TRBD1 (6 bases). Germline V lookup: CDR1 WSHSY, CDR2 SAAADI. The CDR3 is 16 amino acids. Trimming took 3 bases from V and 1 from J, leaving 15 bases between them. CDR3: CASSDLGRGQNTEAFF. In DNA, the CDR3 is TGCGCCAGCAGTGATTTGGGTAGGGGACAGAACACTGAAGCTTTCTTT.

This clonotype was found a few times. This chain uses TRBV18 with TRBJ1-6; D perhaps matches TRBD1 (5 bases). There are 14 residues in the CDR3. V was cut by 3 bases and J by 6 bases, with 9 bases left in between. Germline-derived CDR1 and CDR2 are KGHSH and LQKENI. The CDR3 loop reads CASSPGVGNSPLHF. CDR3 coding DNA: TGTGCCAGCTCACCGGGGGTAGGTAATTCACCCCTCCACTTT.

The chain employs TRBV5-1 and TRBJ2-1, with D perhaps assigned TRBD1 or TRBD2 (5 bases each). The germline V and J ends were trimmed by 5 bases and 1 base, with 13 bases remaining between them. The length of the CDR3 is 15 residues. CDR1 SGHRS and CDR2 YFSETQ come from the germline V gene. CDR3: CASRTRGESYNEQFF. DNA for the CDR3: TGCGCCAGCAGGACCCGGGGCGAATCCTACAATGAGCAGTTCTTC.

V and J are TRBV11-2 and TRBJ2-3, with D hard to call. V was clipped by 0 bases and J by 5 bases, with 6 bases between them. The CDR3 loop spans 13 amino acids. CDR1 and CDR2 (germline): SGHAT, FQNNGV. The CDR3 here is CASSLDRLDTQYF. For the CDR3, the DNA is TGTGCCAGCAGCTTAGATCGATTAGATACGCAGTATTTT.

A few counts support this clonotype. This chain joins TRBV9 and TRBJ2-3; TRBD2 agrees at 8 bases. Germline trimming cut 0 bases from V and 5 bases from J; bases unmatched to any gene: 5. CDR1 is SGDLS and CDR2 is YYNGEE in the germline V gene. The CDR3 has 15 residues. Here the CDR3 DNA reads TGTGCCAGCAGCGTAGAGGGACTAGTTGTAGATACGCAGTATTTT. Translation gives CASSVEGLVVDTQYF.

This clonotype has only a few counts. The V gene is TRBV7-8, the J gene TRBJ2-2; D gene ambiguous. V was shortened by 5 bases and J by 7 bases, with 8 bases between the two germline ends. The CDR3 has 12 amino acids. Germline V lookup: CDR1 SGHVS, CDR2 FQNEAQ. CDR3 nucleotides: TGTGCCAGCAGCCAGATTGGCGGGGAGCTGTTTTTT. Protein product: CASSQIGGELFF.

This chain uses TRBV7-2 with TRBJ2-3, with D possibly being TRBD2 (5 bases). Trimming took off 4 bases at V and 2 bases at J, with 10 bases between the two ends. Per the germline V gene, CDR1 is SGHTA and CDR2 is FQGNSA. The CDR3 runs 14 residues. The CDR3, as DNA: TGTGCCAGCAGCTCCGGGATCCACACAGATACGCAGTATTTT. It translates to CASSSGIHTDTQYF.

The chain links TRBV6-1 to TRBJ1-2, with TRBD1 matching 7 bases. This CDR3 comprises 15 residues. Trimming removed 2 bases from V and 8 bases from J; junction bases left unmatched: 11. Germline V gene sequence: CDR1 MNHNS, CDR2 SASEGT. The CDR3 loop is CASSESGTDSYGYTF. In nucleotides, the CDR3 is TGTGCCAGCAGTGAATCGGGGACAGATTCGTACGGCTACACCTTC.

The V call is TRBV5-6, the J call TRBJ2-7; TRBD1 might be the D (6 bases). Germline assignment: CDR1 SGHDT and CDR2 YYEEEE. The CDR3 has 15 residues. The V end was cut by 1 base, the J end by 1 base, with 12 bases between. The CDR3 DNA sequence: TGTGCCAGCAGCTTGACAGGGTATGTGTCCTACGAGCAGTACGTC. Amino acids: CASSLTGYVSYEQYV.

This sequence joins TRBV11-2 and TRBJ2-7, with 9 bases that match TRBD1. The CDR3 contains 15 residues. V trimming: 4 bases; J trimming: 3 bases; junction bases outside the gene matches: 7. Germline V gene data show CDR1 as SGHAT and CDR2 as FQNNGV. The CDR3 spells CASSSGTGLVYEQYF. In nucleotides, the CDR3 is TGTGCCAGCAGCTCCGGGACAGGGCTTGTCTACGAGCAGTACTTC.

This chain uses TRBV4-3 with TRBJ2-3, with TRBD1 matching over 10 bases. Germline CDR1 and CDR2: LGHNA and YSLEER. CDR3 length: 16 amino acids. V lost 8 bases and J lost 6; bases outside the gene matches: 14. This CDR3 is CASQADRGRKYDTQYF. CDR3 in DNA: TGCGCCAGCCAAGCCGACAGGGGGCGAAAATACGATACGCAGTATTTT.

This clonotype was counted a few times. This rearrangement joins TRBV27 to TRBJ2-4; 7 nucleotides line up with TRBD1. The CDR3 runs to 13 residues. The trim removed 6 bases at V and 4 bases at J, leaving 3 bases unmatched. The germline V gene encodes CDR1 MNHEY and CDR2 SMNVEV (reference sequence). In DNA form, the CDR3 reads TGTGCCAGCAGGGGGACAGATAAAAACATTCAGTACTTC. Protein product: CASRGTDKNIQYF.

The chain has TRBV4-3 and TRBJ2-1; D gene ambiguous. Germline V gene sequence: CDR1 LGHNA, CDR2 YSLEER. With 0 bases removed from V and 1 base from J, the gap between germline ends came to 22 bases. This CDR3 is built from 20 residues. DNA of the CDR3: TGCGCCAGCAGCCAAGATCACCCCGCAATTTGGATCAGGTCCTACAATGAGCAGTTCTTC. This gives the protein CASSQDHPAIWIRSYNEQFF.

This clonotype was counted at least ten times. The chain is built from TRBV12-3 or TRBV12-4 and TRBJ1-4; D is unresolved. CDR3 length: 13 amino acids. V shed 2 bases and J shed 6 bases, with 7 bases lying between them. The CDR3 spells CASSLLAYEKLFF. CDR3 bases: TGTGCCAGCAGTTTACTTGCGTATGAAAAACTGTTTTTT.

There are a few counts of this clonotype. The V and J genes are TRBV3-1 and TRBJ2-7; the D gene could be TRBD1 or TRBD2 (6 bases each). This CDR3 has 14 residues. V was cut by 0 bases and J by 2 bases, with 8 bases left in between. Germline V gives CDR1 LGHDT, CDR2 YNNKEL (reference sequence). The CDR3 is CASSQDGGPYEQYF. DNA for the CDR3: TGTGCCAGCAGCCAAGACGGGGGCCCCTACGAGCAGTACTTC.

This clonotype came up a few times. V and J are TRBV18 and TRBJ2-3; a weak D match, TRBD2 (6 bases). In germline, CDR1 is KGHSH, CDR2 LQKENI. V was pared by 0 bases and J by 2 bases, with 18 bases between. The length of the CDR3 is 18 residues. The CDR3, as DNA: TGTGCCAGCTCACCACCTGTCAGGACTAAACAACACACAGATACGCAGTATTTT. Translation gives CASSPPVRTKQHTDTQYF.

Ten or more counts support this clonotype. In DNA form, the CDR3 reads TGTGCCAGCAGCTTGGACGGGGACGCTAATGAAAAACTGTTTTTT. Translation gives CASSLDGDANEKLFF. The J gene is TRBJ1-4, the V gene TRBV11-2; D perhaps matches TRBD1 (5 bases). Deletions cut 3 bases from V and 3 bases from J, with 11 bases between. CDR1 and CDR2 (germline): SGHAT, FQNNGV. This CDR3 is 15 amino acids long. The entire variable domain, with the rest obtained from reference TRBV11-2 and TRBJ1-4, is as follows: EAGVAQSPRYKIIEKRQSVAFWCNPISGHATLYWYQQILGQGPKLLIQFQNNGVVDDSQLPKDRFSAERLKGVDSTLKIQPAKLEDSAVYLCASSLDGDANEKLFFGSGTQLSVL.

There are a few counts of this clonotype. The chain joins TRBV20-1 to TRBJ1-2; TRBD1 aligns across 8 bases. Unmatched junction bases numbered 4, after V lost 5 bases and J lost 5 bases. From germline, CDR1 is DFQATT and CDR2 SNEGSKA (reference sequence). The CDR3 length is 12 residues. CDR3 DNA sequence: TGCAGTGCTGATCGACAGGGGTATGGCTACACCTTC. It is translated as CSADRQGYGYTF.

This clonotype was counted only a few times. V is TRBV5-1 and J is TRBJ1-3; the D is unclear. CDR3 length: 14 residues. The V end lost 1 base, the J end lost 8 bases, and 13 bases lay between the germline ends. The germline V gene has CDR1 SGHRS and CDR2 YFSETQ. The chain's CDR3 is CASSLNLGRDTIYF. DNA for the CDR3: TGCGCCAGCAGCTTGAACTTGGGGAGAGACACCATATATTTT.

This clonotype was found a few times. This chain uses TRBV6-6 with TRBJ2-5; 7 positions match TRBD2. There are 15 residues in the CDR3. Germline V gives CDR1 MNHNY, CDR2 SVGAGI (reference sequence). The V and J ends lost 6 bases and 5 bases, in that order; junction bases with no gene match: 12. CDR3 nucleotides: TGTGCCAGCAGCTGGGACTACGGAAAGGGGGAGACCCAGTACTTC. As protein: CASSWDYGKGETQYF.

This clonotype was detected ten times or more. CDR3 nucleotides: TGTGCCACCAGGGACGGAAATCAGCCCCAGCATTTT. Translating gives CATRDGNQPQHF. V and J are TRBV28 and TRBJ1-5; a possible D gene is TRBD1 (5 bases). Trimming took 10 bases from V and 4 from J, leaving 11 bases between them. CDR1 and CDR2 from the germline V gene are MDHEN and SYDVKM. This CDR3 has 12 residues.

This rearrangement joins TRBV29-1 to TRBJ1-2, with TRBD1 matching 7 bases. V was pared by 3 bases and J by 12 bases, with 7 bases of the junction left unmatched. The CDR3 length is 11 residues. Germline V gene lookup returns CDR1 SQVTM and CDR2 ANQGSEA. This CDR3 is CSVEFEGAHTF. The CDR3 region has the DNA TGCAGCGTTGAGTTTGAGGGGGCCCACACCTTC.

The chain recombines TRBV2 with TRBJ2-7; 10 nucleotides align to TRBD1. The CDR3 covers 13 residues. Trimming took 8 bases from V and 2 from J; bases not matched to a gene: 3. Germline CDR1 and CDR2: SNHLY and FYNNEI. CDR3 amino acids: CASFGQGAYEQYF. As DNA, the CDR3 is TGTGCCAGCTTCGGACAGGGGGCCTACGAGCAGTACTTC. Full variable domain (missing parts from reference TRBV2 and TRBJ2-7): EPEVTQTPSHQVTQMGQEVILRCVPISNHLYFYWYRQILGQKVEFLVSFYNNEISEKSEIFDDQFSVERPDGSNFTLKIRSTKLEDSAMYFCASFGQGAYEQYFGPGTRLTVT.

The J gene is TRBJ2-2, the V gene TRBV5-4; 7 bases line up with TRBD1. Germline V lookup: CDR1 SGHNT, CDR2 YYREEE (reference sequence). The CDR3 has 16 residues. V trimming: 5 bases; J trimming: 1 base; junction bases outside the gene matches: 8. The chain's CDR3 is CASRFGQAVNTGELFF. CDR3 bases: TGTGCCAGCAGATTCGGACAGGCCGTGAACACCGGGGAGCTGTTTTTT. Variable domain in full (rest from reference TRBV5-4 and TRBJ2-2): ETGVTQSPTHLIKTRGQQVTLRCSSQSGHNTVSWYQQALGQGPQFIFQYYREEENGRGNFPPRFSGLQFPNYSSELNVNALELDDSALYLCASRFGQAVNTGELFFGEGSRLTVL.

The chain combines TRBV7-9 with TRBJ2-1, with TRBD1 as a possible D gene (5 bases). Between the trimmed V and J ends, which lost 6 bases and 9 bases, there was a span of 15 bases. Germline CDR1 reads SEHNR; CDR2 reads FQNEAQ (reference sequence). CDR3 size: 13 residues. The CDR3 nucleotides read TGTGCCAGCAGTTACGACAAGGGGCGTGAGCAGTTCTTC. Translating it yields CASSYDKGREQFF.

The V and J genes are TRBV10-3 and TRBJ2-7; 9 bases fit TRBD1. The CDR3 sequence is 13 residues long. Unmatched junction bases numbered 7, after V lost 10 bases and J lost 3 bases. CDR1 is ENHRY, CDR2 SYGVKD, per germline. CDR3 in DNA: TGTGCCACCCGGACAGGGGATAACTACGAGCAGTACGTC. It is translated as CATRTGDNYEQYV.

This clonotype was seen a handful of times. Here the CDR3 DNA reads TGCAGCGTTACCTCCGGGACAGGGTCAGAAAAACTGTTTTTT. Its protein is CSVTSGTGSEKLFF. This chain uses TRBV29-1 with TRBJ1-4; 9 bases fit TRBD1. From germline, CDR1 is SQVTM and CDR2 ANQGSEA. The CDR3 length is 14 residues. Losses at the gene ends were 5 bases for V and 8 bases for J; bases not matched to a gene: 9.

This chain links TRBV7-9 with TRBJ1-3, with D maybe TRBD1 (6 bases). The germline V gene has CDR1 SEHNR and CDR2 FQNEAQ (reference sequence). This CDR3 is 13 amino acids long. Deletions cut 3 bases from V and 6 bases from J, with 9 bases between. The CDR3 is CASSLNRENTIYF. The CDR3 DNA follows: TGTGCCAGCAGCTTGAACAGGGAAAACACCATATATTTT.

This clonotype was observed a handful of times. The chain joins TRBV7-9 to TRBJ2-2; D is unresolved. CDR3 length equals 13 residues. Germline V gene lookup returns CDR1 SEHNR and CDR2 FQNEAQ (reference sequence). Trimming shortened V by 3 bases and J by 6 bases, and 8 bases separated the two germline ends. The CDR3 protein is CASSLDGSGELFF. CDR3 sequence (DNA): TGTGCCAGCAGCTTGGATGGGTCCGGGGAGCTGTTTTTT.

The chain recombines TRBV7-2 with TRBJ2-1; no clear D. Germline V gene sequence: CDR1 SGHTA, CDR2 FQGNSA. This CDR3 comprises 15 residues. V shed 7 bases and J shed 4 bases, with 17 bases lying between them. The CDR3 sequence: CASTPTADLYNEQFF. The CDR3 region has the DNA TGTGCCAGCACCCCGACGGCGGATTTATACAATGAGCAGTTCTTC.

This clonotype was seen a handful of times. The chain joins TRBV20-1 to TRBJ1-5; tentatively, D is TRBD1 (5 bases). CDR1 is DFQATT, CDR2 SNEGSKA, per germline (reference sequence). Trimming stripped 4 bases from V and 3 bases from J, with 22 bases between. The CDR3 spans 17 residues. The CDR3 DNA sequence: TGCAGTGCTAAACGCGCAGGGAACGAATTTAACAATCAGCCCCAGCATTTT. Translating gives CSAKRAGNEFNNQPQHF.